Sequencing of this T cell receptor beta chain was carried out in a study of Ad26.COV2.S vaccination and SARS-CoV-2 variants. About the research overall: Participant was drawn from the COV1001 Ad26.COV2.S trial arm. Once or twice, 56 days apart, Ad26.COV2.S was delivered intramuscularly.

The protocol was immunoSEQ multiplex PCR, while the TCRdb copy is restricted to in-frame clones and leaves out a portion. The table lists 250,000 to 300,000 clones, around 87% of them singletons, with around 3% in the top ten. Stated treatment: roughly 18 received Ad26.COV2.S at low or high dose, single or two shots; roughly five received placebo; per-sample allocation not given. Repertoires come from day 63 after the first vaccine or placebo injection. The CDR3 consists of 17 residues. Per the germline V gene, CDR1 is MGHRA and CDR2 is YSYEKL. V shed 3 bases and J 3 bases; nucleotides not matched to a gene: 9.

J is TRBJ2-1 and V is TRBV4-1; TRBD2 aligns across 9 bases. The clonotype originates from a person aged 18-60 years who received the Ad26.COV2.S COVID-19 vaccine or a placebo. Sequencing used peripheral blood, obtained in a trial of Ad26.COV2.S vaccine versus placebo. The CDR3 DNA reads as TGCGCCAGCAGCCACGCGCGGGGGGGGCGGGACTACAATGAGCAGTTCTTC. As protein: CASSHARGGRDYNEQFF.